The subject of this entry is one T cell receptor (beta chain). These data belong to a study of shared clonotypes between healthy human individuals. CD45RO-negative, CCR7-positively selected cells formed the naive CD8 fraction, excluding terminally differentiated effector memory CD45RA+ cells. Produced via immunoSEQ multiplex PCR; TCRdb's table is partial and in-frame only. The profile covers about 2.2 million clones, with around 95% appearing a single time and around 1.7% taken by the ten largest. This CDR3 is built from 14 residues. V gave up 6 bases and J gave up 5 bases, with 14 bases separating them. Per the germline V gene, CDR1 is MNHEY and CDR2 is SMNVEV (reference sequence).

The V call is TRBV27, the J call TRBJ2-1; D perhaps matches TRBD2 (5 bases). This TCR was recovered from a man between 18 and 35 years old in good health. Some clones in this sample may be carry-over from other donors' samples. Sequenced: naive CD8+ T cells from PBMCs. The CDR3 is CASRPNGLDNEQFF. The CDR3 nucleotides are TGTGCCAGCAGGCCGAATGGACTGGACAATGAGCAGTTCTTC.